This T cell receptor beta chain was found in a study of vaccination and CD4 T cells after COVID-19. Looking at the study overall: It was a median roughly 100 days after diagnosis, with a range of 35 to 161, that post-COVID samples were drawn.

The treatment: 10-day PBMC culture with coronavirus spike peptide pools or control peptides (ViraFEST assay). About this clonotype itself: Its antigen is not known.

Germline V gene lookup returns CDR1 SGHTA and CDR2 FQGNSA. The CDR3 has 13 amino acids. Losses at the gene ends were 5 bases for V and 5 bases for J; bases not matched to a gene: 3. Cultured CD4+ T-cell DNA underwent Oncomine TCR Beta short-read sequencing. The genomic DNA was obtained from cultured CD4+ T cells by extraction with the QIAamp micro DNA kit. TCRdb reprocessed the PCR reads via MiXCR and lists one record per CDR3 protein. Of around 14,000 distinct CDR3 sequences detected, 53% appear once; the ten largest clones hold more than 10%. V and J are TRBV7-2 and TRBJ1-5; 7 bases agree with TRBD1. The TCR comes from a human donor who had recovered from COVID-19. Sequencing was done on a sample of CD4+ T cells from blood, cultured in vitro. The CDR3 DNA is TGTGCCAGCAGCAGGGACAGACATCAGCCCCAGCATTTT. Protein: CASSRDRHQPQHF. The full variable domain, with the rest looked up from reference TRBV7-2 and TRBJ1-5, is GAGVSQSPSNKVTEKGKDVELRCDPISGHTALYWYRQSLGQGLEFLIYFQGNSAPDKSGLPSDRFSAERTGGSVSTLTIQRTQQEDSAVYLCASSRDRHQPQHFGDGTRLSIL.